One sample yielded the 20 T cell receptor beta chains listed below, sequenced in a study of control samples from healthy donors and cancer patients. Clones were sequenced by immunoSEQ multiplex PCR, and TCRdb holds only the in-frame ones, with some missing. The table has 150,000 or so clones, 85% to 95% seen once. Material: blood. Source of these receptors: a man aged 40-55 years in good health.

V is TRBV25-1 and J is TRBJ2-1; the D gene could be TRBD1 or TRBD2 (5 bases each). Trimming took off 0 bases at V and 9 bases at J, with 18 bases between the two ends. Germline CDR1 and CDR2: MGHDK and SYGVNS. The CDR3 has 16 amino acids. DNA for the CDR3: TGTGCCAGCAGTGAATATGGGGGAATGGACGTCGGTGAGCAGTTCTTC. It translates to CASSEYGGMDVGEQFF.

A single count supports this clone. V and J are TRBV10-3 and TRBJ2-7; perhaps TRBD1 as D (6 bases). Trimming cost V 10 bases and J 2 bases, with 18 bases left between them. The CDR3 has 14 amino acids. Germline-derived CDR1 and CDR2 are ENHRY and SYGVKD. CDR3 protein: CATRDTDQPYEQYF. The CDR3 coding sequence is TGTGCCACCCGGGACACCGATCAACCCTACGAGCAGTACTTC.

The V and J genes are TRBV24-1 and TRBJ1-2; weak D call: TRBD1 (5 bases). The CDR3 consists of 15 residues. V lost 0 bases and J 0 bases, leaving 7 bases between the germline ends. Germline V gene lookup returns CDR1 KGHDR and CDR2 SFDVKD. The CDR3: CATSDLDSPNYGYTF. CDR3 nucleotides: TGTGCCACCAGTGATTTGGACAGTCCTAACTATGGCTACACCTTC.

In this sample, this clone turned up once. This chain uses TRBV4-2 with TRBJ2-1; 10 bases fit TRBD2. The CDR3 is 16 residues long. In germline, CDR1 is LGHNA, CDR2 YNFKEQ. V shed 2 bases and J 4 bases; nucleotides not matched to a gene: 5. The CDR3 protein is CASSQFTSGNYNEQFF. In nucleotides, the CDR3 is TGTGCCAGCAGCCAATTTACTAGCGGGAATTACAATGAGCAGTTCTTC.

The chain employs TRBV7-3 and TRBJ2-3, with 10 bases identical to TRBD2. CDR1 and CDR2 (germline): SGHTA, FQGTGA. V gave up 0 bases and J gave up 6 bases; unmatched junction bases: 9. The CDR3 length is 17 residues. The CDR3 nucleotides read TGTGCCAGCAGCTTAACTCTAGCGGGGGCCCAGGGTGATACGCAGTATTTT. Translation: CASSLTLAGAQGDTQYF.

The chain couples TRBV5-4 to TRBJ1-4, with 7 bases matching TRBD1. The CDR3 extends over 15 amino acids. Germline CDR1 and CDR2: SGHNT and YYREEE (reference sequence). J lost 0 bases, V lost 3 bases, and 2 bases had no gene match. CDR3 sequence reads: CASSSGQATNEKLFF. The CDR3 DNA is TGTGCCAGCAGCTCCGGACAGGCAACTAATGAAAAACTGTTTTTT. The full variable domain, rest sourced from reference TRBV5-4 and TRBJ1-4, is ETGVTQSPTHLIKTRGQQVTLRCSSQSGHNTVSWYQQALGQGPQFIFQYYREEENGRGNFPPRFSGLQFPNYSSELNVNALELDDSALYLCASSSGQATNEKLFFGSGTQLSVL.

The V call is TRBV11-2, the J call TRBJ2-7, with TRBD1 identical over 7 bases. CDR3 length equals 15 residues. Germline-derived CDR1 and CDR2 are SGHAT and FQNNGV. V trimming: 2 bases; J trimming: 1 base; junction bases outside the gene matches: 5. CDR3 loop: CASSLKDRFSYEQYF. CDR3 sequence (DNA): TGTGCCAGCAGCTTAAAGGACAGGTTTTCCTACGAGCAGTACTTC.

This clone was detected only once. J is TRBJ1-5 and V is TRBV6-5, with D perhaps TRBD1 (6 bases). V was cut by 6 bases and J by 3 bases, with 15 bases left in between. CDR3 length equals 15 residues. Germline V gene data show CDR1 as MNHEY and CDR2 as SVGAGI. In nucleotides, the CDR3 is TGTGCCAGCAGGCCGGGGGGGGGCCACAATCAGCCCCAGCATTTT. Amino acids: CASRPGGGHNQPQHF.

The rearrangement links TRBV6-4 to TRBJ1-1; D uncertain. Trimming stripped 2 bases from V and 1 base from J, with 5 bases between. Per germline, CDR1 MRHNA and CDR2 SNTAGT. CDR3 length: 13 residues. DNA of the CDR3: TGTGCCAGCAGTGACAGGGCGAACACTGAAGCTTTCTTT. Translating gives CASSDRANTEAFF.

To note about this clone: A junction end diverges from the germline sequence, so it may reflect a read error. This chain connects TRBV3-1 (or the pseudogene TRBV3-2) to TRBJ2-2, with 7 bases matching TRBD1. Per germline, CDR1 LGHDT and CDR2 YNNKEL (reference sequence). This CDR3 is 17 amino acids long. CDR3 sequence (DNA): TGTGCCAGCAGCCAAGCAGGGTCAAAGAGAGGGGGCGGGCAGCTGTTTTTT. Its protein is CASSQAGSKRGGGQLFF.

About this clone itself: Other DNA sequences in this specimen translate into the identical CDR3. The chain joins TRBV7-2 to TRBJ1-5; D gene ambiguous. Germline CDR1 SGHTA, CDR2 FQGNSA. Trimming shortened V by 2 bases and J by 0 bases, and 8 bases separated the two germline ends. This CDR3 comprises 15 residues. This CDR3 reads CASSLNRYSNQPQHF. For the CDR3, the DNA is TGTGCCAGCAGCTTAAACCGGTATAGCAATCAGCCCCAGCATTTT. The whole variable domain, filled in from reference TRBV7-2 and TRBJ1-5, reads GAGVSQSPSNKVTEKGKDVELRCDPISGHTALYWYRQSLGQGLEFLIYFQGNSAPDKSGLPSDRFSAERTGGSVSTLTIQRTQQEDSAVYLCASSLNRYSNQPQHFGDGTRLSIL.

V is TRBV9 and J is TRBJ1-1; D gene uncertain. The V end lost 0 bases, the J end lost 3 bases, and 9 bases lay between the germline ends. CDR1 SGDLS and CDR2 YYNGEE come from the germline V gene. CDR3 length equals 14 residues. The CDR3 DNA is TGTGCCAGCAGCGTAGGGCCAGCGGACACTGAAGCTTTCTTT. This sequence encodes CASSVGPADTEAFF.

The CDR3 here is CASTVGRVGGGELFF. The CDR3 DNA reads TGCGCCAGCACCGTGGGCCGGGTCGGCGGCGGGGAGCTGTTTTTT. The V and J genes are TRBV5-1 and TRBJ2-2; D is undetermined. CDR1 SGHRS and CDR2 YFSETQ come from the germline V gene. V was shortened by 6 bases and J by 7 bases, with 19 bases between the two germline ends. CDR3 size: 15 residues.

The chain combines TRBV3-1 (or the pseudogene TRBV3-2) with TRBJ2-5, with 8 positions matching TRBD2. The germline V gene encodes CDR1 LGHDT and CDR2 YNNKEL (reference sequence). The V and J ends lost 4 bases and 5 bases, in that order; junction bases with no gene match: 9. The CDR3 covers 15 residues. The CDR3 DNA sequence: TGTGCCAGCAGCCTGCAAGCGGGAGAGGGCGAGACCCAGTACTTC. Protein sequence: CASSLQAGEGETQYF.

The chain employs TRBV6-5 and TRBJ1-2; D uncertain. V lost 6 bases and J lost 8, with 16 bases in between. The germline V gene has CDR1 MNHEY and CDR2 SVGAGI. CDR3 length: 13 residues. The CDR3 reads CASSSAGIDGYTF. The CDR3, as DNA: TGTGCCAGCAGCTCGGCCGGGATTGACGGCTACACCTTC.

This clone came up once. The chain couples TRBV5-1 to TRBJ2-2; 12 bases line up with TRBD2. The CDR3 is 15 residues long. The germline V gene encodes CDR1 SGHRS and CDR2 YFSETQ. J was trimmed by 5 bases and V by 7 bases; bases with no gene match: 6. The CDR3 is CASRLAGGRTGELFF. In nucleotides, the CDR3 is TGCGCCAGCCGTCTAGCGGGGGGGCGGACCGGGGAGCTGTTTTTT. Full variable domain (missing parts from reference TRBV5-1 and TRBJ2-2): KAGVTQTPRYLIKTRGQQVTLSCSPISGHRSVSWYQQTPGQGLQFLFEYFSETQRNKGNFPGRFSGRQFSNSRSEMNVSTLELGDSALYLCASRLAGGRTGELFFGEGSRLTVL.

This rearrangement joins TRBV6-1 to TRBJ1-2; perhaps TRBD1 as D (5 bases). V shed 1 base and J shed 1 base, with 10 bases lying between them. Germline V gives CDR1 MNHNS, CDR2 SASEGT. The length of the CDR3 is 15 residues. CDR3 residues: CASSEEWGVNYGYTF. The CDR3 region has the DNA TGTGCCAGCAGTGAAGAGTGGGGGGTTAACTATGGCTACACCTTC.

The gene calls are TRBV5-4 and TRBJ2-5, with 8 positions matching TRBD2. V gave up 4 bases and J gave up 1 base; unmatched junction bases: 9. CDR1 is SGHNT and CDR2 is YYREEE in the germline V gene (reference sequence). This CDR3 has 16 amino acids. CDR3 sequence: CASSLPGGNSQETQYF. The CDR3 coding sequence is TGTGCCAGCAGCCTGCCGGGGGGGAACTCCCAAGAGACCCAGTACTTC.

The chain recombines TRBV5-6 with TRBJ2-5; the match to TRBD2 covers 10 bases. CDR3 length: 16 residues. Germline CDR1 SGHDT, CDR2 YYEEEE. V lost 0 bases and J lost 3; bases outside the gene matches: 5. In DNA form, the CDR3 reads TGTGCCAGCAGCTTGGGACTAGCGGGTACTAAAGAGACCCAGTACTTC. Protein: CASSLGLAGTKETQYF.

V and J are TRBV4-3 and TRBJ2-7; 8 nucleotides line up with TRBD1. The V gene's germline CDR1 is LGHNA and CDR2 YSLEER. This CDR3 contains 16 residues. With V trimmed by 0 bases and J by 2 bases, 6 bases remained unmatched. The CDR3 protein is CASSQDRTGLTYEQYF. DNA for the CDR3: TGCGCCAGCAGCCAAGATAGGACAGGGTTAACCTACGAGCAGTACTTC.